This T cell receptor (beta chain) was captured by sequencing in a study of T cells in Graves' hyperthyroidism and ophthalmopathy. Study information: It was at initial diagnosis, before any treatment, that peripheral blood was collected. Study-level points and caveats: By a 13 V-J model, ophthalmopathy was set apart from stable hyperthyroidism.

Patients were excluded for uncontrolled infection, other autoimmune disease, pregnancy or lactation. This clonotype was recorded many times. The antigen is not known. The CDR3 has 15 residues. V was pared by 3 bases and J by 7 bases, with 8 bases of the junction left unmatched. Researchers amplified the TCR beta CDR3 regions from RNA transcripts. In the first-round RT-PCR of the TCR CDR3, the HTBI primer set was used. MiXCR, run by TCRdb on the multiplex PCR reads, gives a single entry per CDR3 protein. Among hundreds of thousands of distinct CDR3 sequences, 20% to 25% were seen once, and the ten largest hold about 34%.

The chain couples TRBV12-3 or TRBV12-4 to TRBJ2-1; 8 positions match TRBD2. The source of this sequence is a man aged 30 to 45 with Graves' ophthalmopathy. Sequenced material: blood. The CDR3 DNA reads TGTGCCAGCAGTTTTTCCGGGACTAGTTCGAATGAGCAGTTCTTC. Translation gives CASSFSGTSSNEQFF.